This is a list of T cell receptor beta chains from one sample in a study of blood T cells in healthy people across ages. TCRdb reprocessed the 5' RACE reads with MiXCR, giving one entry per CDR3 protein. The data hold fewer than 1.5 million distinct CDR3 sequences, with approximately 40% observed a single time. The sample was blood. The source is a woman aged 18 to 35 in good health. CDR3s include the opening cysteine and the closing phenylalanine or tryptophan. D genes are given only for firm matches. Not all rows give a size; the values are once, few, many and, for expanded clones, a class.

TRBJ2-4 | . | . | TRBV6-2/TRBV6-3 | TGTGCCAGCAGTTACCCCGGAGGGGGGAGCTTCAAAAACATTCAGTACTTC | CASSYPGGGSFKNIQYF
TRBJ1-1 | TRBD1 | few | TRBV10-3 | TGTGCCATCAGTACGGGACAGGGAGGATGGACTGAAGCTTTCTTT | CAISTGQGGWTEAFF
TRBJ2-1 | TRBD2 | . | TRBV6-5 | TGTGCCAGCAGTTACTCTAGCGGGTCCTACGATGAGAAGTTCTTC | CASSYSSGSYDEKFF
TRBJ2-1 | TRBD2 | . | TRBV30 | TGTGCCTGGGCCGCCGGCGGGGGGCACAATGAGCAGTTCTTC | CAWAAGGGHNEQFF
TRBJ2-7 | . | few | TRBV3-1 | TGTGCCAGCAGCGCCTGGGACGCAAACTACGAGCAGTACTTC | CASSAWDANYEQYF
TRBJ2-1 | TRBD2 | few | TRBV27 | TGTGCCAGCAGTTTATCTGTGCTAGCGGGGGGCCCTTCCTACAATGAGCAGTTCTTC | CASSLSVLAGGPSYNEQFF
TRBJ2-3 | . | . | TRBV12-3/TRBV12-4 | TGTGCCAGCAGGGCGGGACACGGCACAGATGCGCAGTATTTT | CASRAGHGTDAQYF
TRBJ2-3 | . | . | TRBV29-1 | TGCAGCGTTGAAGATCTTAGGGGGAACACAGATACGCAGTATTTT | CSVEDLRGNTDTQYF
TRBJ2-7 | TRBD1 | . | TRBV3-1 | TGTGCCAGCAGCCTAGGACAGGGGGTTGGCAACGAGCAGTACTTC | CASSLGQGVGNEQYF
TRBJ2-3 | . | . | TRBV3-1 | TGTGCCAGCAGCCCCGGGACCCGGCGTACGCAGTATTTT | CASSPGTRRTQYF
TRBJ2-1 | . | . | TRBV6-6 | TGTGCCAGCAGTTACTCGGGGCTAACCAACAATGAGCAGTTCTTC | CASSYSGLTNNEQFF
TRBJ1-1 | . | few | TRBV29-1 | TGCAGCGTTGAAGGCGGGAGGACTGAAGCTTTCTTT | CSVEGGRTEAFF
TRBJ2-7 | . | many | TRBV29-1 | TGCAGCGTTGGGAGGGGTTACGAGCAGTACTTC | CSVGRGYEQYF
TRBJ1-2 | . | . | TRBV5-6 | TGTGCCAGCAGCTTGGAGGGCAGGGCTGGCTACACCTTC | CASSLEGRAGYTF
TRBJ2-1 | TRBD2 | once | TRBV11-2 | TGTGCCAGCAGACCTAGCGGGAGCGTGATTAATGAGCAGTTCTTC | CASRPSGSVINEQFF
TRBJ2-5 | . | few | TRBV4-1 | TGCGCCAGCAGCCAAGAGAGTAGCGGCCTAGATGTCGAGACCCAGTACTTC | CASSQESSGLDVETQYF
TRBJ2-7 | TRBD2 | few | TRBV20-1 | TGCAGTGCGACGCGGACTAGCGGGACCTCTTACGAGCAGTACTTC | CSATRTSGTSYEQYF
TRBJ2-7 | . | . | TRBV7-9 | TGTGCCAGCAGCTTAGATGGGGGCAGGACGCCCTACGAGCAGTACTTC | CASSLDGGRTPYEQYF
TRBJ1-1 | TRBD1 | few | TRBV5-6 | TGTGCCAGCAGCTTGGACGGCAGGGGGGGGACTGAAGCTTTCTTT | CASSLDGRGGTEAFF
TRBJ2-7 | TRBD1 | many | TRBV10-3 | TGTGCCATCAGTGAGTCGGGGACAGTTTACGAGCAGTACTTC | CAISESGTVYEQYF
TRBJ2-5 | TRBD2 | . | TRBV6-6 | TGTGCCAGCGGATTGGGGGGGAGAACTCAAGAGACCCAGTACTTC | CASGLGGRTQETQYF
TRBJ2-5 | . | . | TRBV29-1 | TGCAGCGGAGCCCGCCGCGGAACACAAGAGACCCAGTACTTC | CSGARRGTQETQYF
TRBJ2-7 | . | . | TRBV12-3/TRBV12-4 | TGTGCCAGCAGTTTAGGGGCTCCCGGTCCGAACGAGCAGTACTTC | CASSLGAPGPNEQYF
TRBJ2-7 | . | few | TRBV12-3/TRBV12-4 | TGTGCCAGCAGTTACCAAGGGGGCTCCTACGAGCAGTACTTC | CASSYQGGSYEQYF
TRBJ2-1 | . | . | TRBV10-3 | TGTGCCATCAGTGAAGTTAGCAGGGGATCGAATGAGCAGTTCTTC | CAISEVSRGSNEQFF
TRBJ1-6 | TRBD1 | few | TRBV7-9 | TGTGCCAGCAGCTTCGACCGGACAGGTCAAAATTCACCCCTCCACTTT | CASSFDRTGQNSPLHF
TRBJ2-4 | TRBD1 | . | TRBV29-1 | TGCAGCGTTAGGACCATGGACAGGGCCCCAAACATTCAGTACTTC | CSVRTMDRAPNIQYF
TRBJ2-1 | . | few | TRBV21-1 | TGTGCCAGCACCGATCAGACAGGGCTGAACAATGAGCAGTTCTTC | CASTDQTGLNNEQFF
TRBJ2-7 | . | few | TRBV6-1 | TGTGCCAGCAGTGACGGGACCCTTTGGGACGAGCAGTACTTC | CASSDGTLWDEQYF
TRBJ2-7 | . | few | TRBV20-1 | TGCAGTGCTCTAATCCCAGGGGAAGGCGAGCAGTACTTC | CSALIPGEGEQYF
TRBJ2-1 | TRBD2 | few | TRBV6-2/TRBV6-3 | TGTGCCAGCAGTTCGGTAACTAGCGGGGGGGGCAATGAGCAGTTCTTC | CASSSVTSGGGNEQFF
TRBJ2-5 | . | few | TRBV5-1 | TGCGCCAGCAGCTTTTGGGGGGGGCTGAGAGAGACCCAGTACTTC | CASSFWGGLRETQYF
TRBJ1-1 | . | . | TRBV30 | TGTGCCTGGAGGCGTGGTGTCACTGAAGCTTTCTTT | CAWRRGVTEAFF
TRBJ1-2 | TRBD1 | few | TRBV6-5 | TGTGCCAGCAGTTACTCGACAGGGGTAGACTATGGCTACACCTTC | CASSYSTGVDYGYTF
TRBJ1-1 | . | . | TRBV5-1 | TGCGCCAGCAGCTTGGAATATGTGGGAAACACTGAAGCTTTCTTT | CASSLEYVGNTEAFF
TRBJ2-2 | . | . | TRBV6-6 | TGTGCCAGCAGTCCACAGGGGGGGTTTTCCGGGGAGCTGTTTTTT | CASSPQGGFSGELFF
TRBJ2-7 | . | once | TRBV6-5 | TGTGCCAGCAGTTACGCGCAGGCTTACGAGCAGTACTTC | CASSYAQAYEQYF
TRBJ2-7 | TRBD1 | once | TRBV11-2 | TGTGCCAGCAGCTTAGAACGCCCTAGGAACAGGGGATCTTACGAGCAGTACTTC | CASSLERPRNRGSYEQYF
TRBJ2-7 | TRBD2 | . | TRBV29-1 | TGCAGCGTGACTCGGAATAGCGGGAGGAGCTACGAGCAGTACTTC | CSVTRNSGRSYEQYF
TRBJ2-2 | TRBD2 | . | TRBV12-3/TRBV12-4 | TGTGCCAGGAGTTACGCTAGCGGGGGATACACCGGGGAGCTGTTTTTT | CARSYASGGYTGELFF
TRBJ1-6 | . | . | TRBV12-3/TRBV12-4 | TGTGCCAGCAGTTTGGTTCAGGGAGAGTCAGTCCACTTT | CASSLVQGESVHF